The 25 T cell receptor beta chains presented below share a single source sample, sequenced in a study of T-cell memory formation after mild COVID-19. TCRdb recomputed calls from the 5' RACE reads with MiXCR, one row per CDR3 protein. The table shows some 490,000 distinct CDR3 sequences, with approximately 18% occurring only once. The sample taken for sequencing was PBMCs or a T cell subset sorted from them (not recorded which). The receptor set was obtained from an adult woman who had mild COVID-19 (a few samples of this study predate the infection). Cell type and time point are not known.

The chain employs TRBV5-1 and TRBJ1-1, with D unclear. CDR1 and CDR2 from the germline V gene are SGHRS and YFSETQ. The CDR3 runs to 13 residues. The V and J ends lost 6 bases and 0 bases respectively, with 9 bases between them. CDR3 residues: CASTGQVNTEAFF. The CDR3 DNA is TGCGCCAGCACTGGGCAGGTGAACACTGAAGCTTTCTTT. Variable domain in full (rest from reference TRBV5-1 and TRBJ1-1): KAGVTQTPRYLIKTRGQQVTLSCSPISGHRSVSWYQQTPGQGLQFLFEYFSETQRNKGNFPGRFSGRQFSNSRSEMNVSTLELGDSALYLCASTGQVNTEAFFGQGTRLTVV.

The chain has TRBV12-3 or TRBV12-4 and TRBJ1-1; no clear D. Trimming removed 1 base from V and 0 bases from J, with 6 bases in between. The CDR3 loop spans 14 amino acids. The chain's CDR3 is CASSLEQMNTEAFF. CDR3 in DNA: TGTGCCAGCAGTTTAGAACAGATGAACACTGAAGCTTTCTTT.

The CDR3 loop reads CAISGPSTDTQYF. CDR3 DNA: TGTGCCATCAGTGGACCTAGCACAGATACGCAGTATTTT. This sequence joins TRBV10-3 and TRBJ2-3, with D uncertain. CDR1 is ENHRY and CDR2 is SYGVKD in the germline V gene. V was clipped by 4 bases and J by 0 bases, with 5 bases between them. The CDR3 is 13 residues long.

This clonotype was seen a few times. This CDR3 reads CSARRSYNEQFF. The CDR3 bases are TGCAGTGCTAGGCGGTCCTACAATGAGCAGTTCTTC. The chain uses TRBV20-1 and TRBJ2-1; D is unresolved. The CDR3 totals 12 residues. Trimming pared 3 bases from V and 1 base from J, leaving 4 bases between. Germline V CDR1 and CDR2: DFQATT, SNEGSKA (reference sequence).

The CDR3 loop reads CASSYDLLASGSNEQFF. The CDR3 coding sequence is TGTGCCAGCAGTTACGACTTGCTGGCTAGCGGGAGCAATGAGCAGTTCTTC. V is TRBV6-5 and J is TRBJ2-1, with TRBD2 identical over 10 bases. The CDR3 extends over 17 amino acids. Per the germline V gene, CDR1 is MNHEY and CDR2 is SVGAGI. Unmatched junction bases numbered 10, after V lost 2 bases and J lost 6 bases.

The chain recombines TRBV7-9 with TRBJ2-7; 14 nucleotides line up with TRBD2. Germline CDR1 is SEHNR and CDR2 is FQNEAQ (reference sequence). The CDR3 length is 18 residues. Germline trimming cut 5 bases from V and 4 bases from J; bases unmatched to any gene: 13. The CDR3 sequence: CASSPGGLAGANAYEQYF. The CDR3 bases are TGTGCCAGCAGCCCGGGGGGACTAGCGGGAGCGAACGCGTACGAGCAGTACTTC.

This clonotype was detected only once. This chain uses TRBV24-1 with TRBJ2-3; D not certain. Germline CDR1 KGHDR, CDR2 SFDVKD. V was cut by 5 bases and J by 4 bases, with 12 bases left in between. This CDR3 has 14 amino acids. The CDR3 nucleotides read TGTGCCACCAGTGGCGGAGACCCCCCAGATACGCAGTATTTT. As protein: CATSGGDPPDTQYF.

This clonotype was detected only a few times. The J gene is TRBJ2-7, the V gene TRBV3-1; D may be TRBD1 or TRBD2 (5 bases each). CDR1 is LGHDT and CDR2 is YNNKEL in the germline V gene (reference sequence). This CDR3 contains 13 residues. V was cut by 8 bases and J by 3 bases, with 14 bases left in between. CDR3 bases: TGTGCCAGCGGAGACTTGGGGGTCTACGAGCAGTACTTC. This translates into CASGDLGVYEQYF.

The rearrangement uses TRBV7-9 and TRBJ1-5, with TRBD1 identical over 8 bases. CDR3 size: 15 residues. Germline CDR1 is SEHNR and CDR2 is FQNEAQ (reference sequence). With V trimmed by 1 base and J by 5 bases, 4 bases remained unmatched. The chain's CDR3 is CASSLGTTGDQPQHF. The CDR3 nucleotides read TGTGCCAGCAGCTTAGGTACGACAGGGGATCAGCCCCAGCATTTT.

CDR3 nucleotide sequence: TGTGCCACCAGCAGAGTCGGACTAGCGGGGCACAATGAGCAGTTCTTC. Translated: CATSRVGLAGHNEQFF. The chain has TRBV15 and TRBJ2-1; 12 nucleotides align to TRBD2. V was pared by 1 base and J by 5 bases, with 3 bases of the junction left unmatched. This CDR3 is 16 amino acids long. The germline CDR1 and CDR2 sequences are LNHNV and YYDKDF (reference sequence).

This chain uses TRBV3-1 with TRBJ2-2; D perhaps matches TRBD1 (6 bases). Trimming removed 6 bases from V and 6 bases from J, with 17 bases in between. Germline CDR1 is LGHDT and CDR2 is YNNKEL (reference sequence). CDR3 length: 15 residues. CDR3 residues: CASSQTGVASGELFF. DNA of the CDR3: TGTGCCAGCAGTCAGACAGGTGTGGCTTCCGGGGAGCTGTTTTTT.

This clonotype showed up many times. This chain joins TRBV9 and TRBJ2-7, with D perhaps TRBD1 or TRBD2 (5 bases each). The germline V and J ends were trimmed by 2 bases and 2 bases, with 11 bases remaining between them. CDR1 and CDR2 from the germline V gene are SGDLS and YYNGEE. CDR3 length: 14 residues. CDR3 amino acids: CASSVGTTAYEQYF. DNA of the CDR3: TGTGCCAGCAGCGTCGGGACCACGGCCTACGAGCAGTACTTC.

The genes are TRBV29-1 and TRBJ2-7; the D gene is possibly TRBD1 (7 bases). CDR3 size: 13 residues. Germline-derived CDR1 and CDR2 are SQVTM and ANQGSEA. V gave up 3 bases and J gave up 7 bases, with 16 bases separating them. The CDR3 DNA reads TGCAGCGTTGAGTCCAGGGGGGTGCGGGAGCAGTACTTC. Encoded protein: CSVESRGVREQYF.

At least ten counts were recorded for this clonotype. The J gene is TRBJ2-6, the V gene TRBV10-3; D not certain. The CDR3 contains 14 residues. Between the trimmed V and J ends, which lost 10 bases and 2 bases, there was a span of 12 bases. Germline assignment: CDR1 ENHRY and CDR2 SYGVKD. CDR3 sequence reads: CASQPGTGANVLTF. DNA of the CDR3: TGTGCCAGCCAACCAGGAACTGGGGCCAACGTCCTGACTTTC.

V and J are TRBV19 and TRBJ2-1; 8 positions agree with TRBD1. Germline V gene data show CDR1 as LNHDA and CDR2 as SQIVND (reference sequence). The CDR3 has 17 residues. Germline trimming cut 6 bases from V and 8 bases from J; bases unmatched to any gene: 18. The CDR3 reads CASSRTQGAIVRDEQFF. The CDR3 DNA reads TGTGCCAGTAGCCGGACGCAGGGGGCAATAGTAAGAGATGAGCAGTTCTTC.

This chain joins TRBV18 and TRBJ1-1; no clear D gene. The CDR3 extends over 13 amino acids. CDR1 KGHSH and CDR2 LQKENI come from the germline V gene. V was pared by 3 bases and J by 4 bases, with 9 bases between. CDR3 residues: CASSPPGITEAFF. The CDR3 region has the DNA TGTGCCAGCTCACCCCCGGGGATCACTGAAGCTTTCTTT.

This clonotype has at least ten counts. V usage is TRBV7-9 and J usage is TRBJ2-1; TRBD1 aligns across 7 bases. Germline V gives CDR1 SEHNR, CDR2 FQNEAQ (reference sequence). J lost 9 bases, V lost 6 bases, and 8 bases had no gene match. The CDR3 contains 13 residues. The CDR3 DNA follows: TGTGCCAGCAGACCGACAGGGTCGGGTGAGCAGTTCTTC. Its translation: CASRPTGSGEQFF.

In its sample, this clonotype was seen a few times. This sequence joins TRBV4-2 and TRBJ2-1; D is possibly TRBD2 (5 bases). In germline, CDR1 is LGHNA, CDR2 YNFKEQ. V dropped 8 bases and J dropped 5 bases, with 13 bases sitting between them. The length of the CDR3 is 13 residues. CDR3 loop: CASRGPSDNEQFF. CDR3 DNA sequence: TGTGCCAGCCGCGGGCCTTCGGACAATGAGCAGTTCTTC.

This clonotype was detected only a few times. The J gene is TRBJ1-2, the V gene TRBV12-3 or TRBV12-4, with D unresolved. CDR3 size: 11 residues. V was clipped by 4 bases and J by 11 bases, with 11 bases between them. The CDR3 spells CASSYNRIYTF. CDR3 DNA sequence: TGTGCCAGCAGTTATAATAGGATTTACACCTTC.

The chain is built from TRBV27 and TRBJ2-3, with TRBD1 matching 8 bases. This CDR3 is built from 15 residues. Unmatched junction bases numbered 11, after V lost 5 bases and J lost 7 bases. CDR1 and CDR2 from the germline V gene are MNHEY and SMNVEV (reference sequence). CDR3 residues: CASSPTRTGMNTQYF. The CDR3 bases are TGTGCCAGCAGTCCCACCCGGACAGGGATGAATACGCAGTATTTT.

This clonotype was picked up a small number of times. CDR3 amino acids: CASSLYSLTDNEQFF. The CDR3 coding sequence is TGCGCCAGCAGCTTGTACAGTCTCACGGACAATGAGCAGTTCTTC. The gene calls are TRBV5-1 and TRBJ2-1; D is unresolved. The CDR3 runs 15 residues. Between the trimmed V and J ends, which lost 1 base and 5 bases, there was a span of 13 bases. CDR1 and CDR2 from the germline V gene are SGHRS and YFSETQ.

This clonotype showed up many times. The V and J genes are TRBV20-1 and TRBJ2-5; 8 bases line up with TRBD2. CDR1 is DFQATT and CDR2 is SNEGSKA in the germline V gene (reference sequence). This CDR3 contains 13 residues. In nucleotides, the CDR3 is TGCGGACTAAAGCGGGAGTCGACGGAGACCCAGTACTTC. As protein: CGLKRESTETQYF.

The gene calls are TRBV29-1 and TRBJ2-7; 11 bases line up with TRBD2. Losses at the gene ends were 4 bases for V and 2 bases for J; bases not matched to a gene: 10. This CDR3 is built from 16 residues. In germline, CDR1 is SQVTM, CDR2 ANQGSEA. Here the CDR3 reads CSVVNLAGGRTYEQYF. The CDR3 DNA is TGCAGCGTTGTAAACCTAGCGGGAGGAAGGACCTACGAGCAGTACTTC.

This clonotype was observed at least ten times. The CDR3, as DNA: TGCGCCAGCAGCTTGAATTCGGAGATGAACACTGAAGCTTTCTTT. This codes for CASSLNSEMNTEAFF. The chain recombines TRBV5-1 with TRBJ1-1; unclear D gene. CDR3 size: 15 residues. CDR1 is SGHRS and CDR2 is YFSETQ in the germline V gene. V lost 1 base and J lost 0, with 10 bases in between.

The CDR3 bases are TGTGCCAGCAGCTTATTTGGGGGGCCCCAAGAGACCCAGTACTTC. Translated: CASSLFGGPQETQYF. This chain uses TRBV7-9 with TRBJ2-5; D may be TRBD1 or TRBD2 (6 bases each). Trimming left V 2 bases short and J 1 base short, with 11 bases between. The CDR3 contains 15 residues. The V gene's germline CDR1 is SEHNR and CDR2 FQNEAQ (reference sequence).